This T cell receptor (beta chain) was captured by sequencing in a study of OX40 agonist ivuxolimab in advanced cancers. Patients who had autoimmune disease history or got systemic immunosuppression were left out. Germline assignment: CDR1 SGHVS and CDR2 FQNEAQ. Trimming left V 3 bases short and J 1 base short, with 10 bases between. The CDR3 runs 15 residues. The method was immunoSEQ multiplex PCR; TCRdb's version includes in-frame clones alone and lacks a portion of them. The data hold under 50,000 clones, with about three quarters observed a single time. V and J are TRBV7-8 and TRBJ2-1; D is unresolved. Specimen: CD4+ or CD8+ T cells sorted from blood, collected in a trial of the OX40 agonist ivuxolimab. The sequence derives from an adult with an advanced solid tumor such as melanoma, head and neck, liver or kidney cancer. The CDR3 sequence is CASSFPVSSYNEQFF. CDR3 DNA: TGTGCCAGCAGCTTCCCGGTTAGTTCCTACAATGAGCAGTTCTTC. Full variable domain (remainder filled in from reference TRBV7-8 and TRBJ2-1): GAGVSQSPRYKVAKRGQDVALRCDPISGHVSLFWYQQALGQGPEFLTYFQNEAQLDKSGLPSDRFFAERPEGSVSTLKIQRTQQEDSAVYLCASSFPVSSYNEQFFGPGTRLTVL.